These T cell receptor beta chains were read from a single sample in a study of cytomegalovirus exposure and HLA in healthy donors. Sequencing used immunoSEQ multiplex PCR; TCRdb keeps in-frame clones, though not all of them. The sample consists of roughly 130,000 clones, around four fifths of them appearing once. The sample taken for sequencing was PBMCs. These TCRs come from a man aged 25-45 years in good health and CMV-seronegative. The CDR3 runs from the conserved cysteine through the conserved F or W. The D gene is left open where the match is weak. The size entry is marked missing in some rows and otherwise reads once, few, many or a size class.

j_gene | v_gene | abundance | d_gene | CDR3nt | CDR3aa
TRBJ2-1 | TRBV27 | few | TRBD2 | TGTGCCAGCAGTTTGGGGCTAGCGGGAGATCGGAATGAGCAGTTCTTC | CASSLGLAGDRNEQFF
TRBJ1-1 | TRBV13 | . | . | TGTGCCAGCAGCTTACAGTCCCGAGCTTTCTTT | CASSLQSRAFF
TRBJ1-5 | TRBV4-3 | . | . | TGCGCCAGCAGCCAAGATCGGGGGGCTGCGGGCAATCAGCCCCAGCATTTT | CASSQDRGAAGNQPQHF
TRBJ2-5 | TRBV2 | . | . | TGTGCCAGCAGTGAACAGGGGCAATCAGAGACCCAGTACTTC | CASSEQGQSETQYF
TRBJ2-7 | TRBV2 | . | TRBD2 | TGTGCCAGCGGGAGGGCCTCCGAGCAGTACTTC | CASGRASEQYF
TRBJ2-7 | TRBV18 | . | . | TGTGCCAGCTCACCACCTCTCGGGAACGAGCAGTACTTC | CASSPPLGNEQYF
TRBJ2-7 | TRBV6-6 | . | . | TGTGCCAGCCGGGACACCTACGAGCAGTACTTC | CASRDTYEQYF
TRBJ1-4 | TRBV19 | . | TRBD1 | TGTGCCAGTAGTCCCCGGACAGGGCAGAGGATTGAAAAACTGTTTTTT | CASSPRTGQRIEKLFF
TRBJ2-1 | TRBV7-9 | medium-sized | TRBD2 | TGTGCCAGCAGCCCTGGGACTAGCGGGAGCTCCAATGAGCAGTTCTTC | CASSPGTSGSSNEQFF
TRBJ2-7 | TRBV13 | . | TRBD1 | TGTGCCAGCAGCCCCCGGGACAGGGGCATCGGCGAGCAGTACTTC | CASSPRDRGIGEQYF
TRBJ2-5 | TRBV2 | . | TRBD1 | TGTGCCAGCAGCAGGGACAGGGGGCAGGAGACCCAGTACTTC | CASSRDRGQETQYF
TRBJ2-1 | TRBV7-2 | . | TRBD2 | TGTGCCAGCAGCTTAGTCGGGGGGGCCTACAATGAGCAGTTCTTC | CASSLVGGAYNEQFF
TRBJ1-2 | TRBV28 | . | TRBD1 | TGTGCCAGCAGCCCCGGGACAGGGACCTATGGCTACACCTTC | CASSPGTGTYGYTF
TRBJ2-5 | TRBV15 | once | TRBD1 | TGTGCCACCAGCAGTCGGGACAGGGGAGGTTACCAAGAGACCCAGTACTTC | CATSSRDRGGYQETQYF
TRBJ2-6 | TRBV2 | once | TRBD1 | TGTGCCAGCAGTGAGGCGGACAGGGGGTATGGGGCCAACGTCCTGACTTTC | CASSEADRGYGANVLTF
TRBJ1-1 | TRBV7-2 | once | . | TGTGCCAGCAGCTGGGACGGGAGGAACACTGAAGCTTTCTTT | CASSWDGRNTEAFF
TRBJ2-1 | TRBV4-2 | once | TRBD1 | TGTGCCAGCCGGACAGGGGGAAATGAGCAGTTCTTC | CASRTGGNEQFF
TRBJ2-1 | TRBV6-5 | . | TRBD2 | TGTGCCAGCAGTTCCGGCGGGGGGGCGTTGTATGAGCAGTTCTTC | CASSSGGGALYEQFF
TRBJ1-2 | TRBV7-9 | . | . | TGTGCCAGCACCCAGAAACCGGGACTCGGTGGCTACACCTTC | CASTQKPGLGGYTF
TRBJ1-1 | TRBV6-5 | few | . | TGTGCCAGCAGCTCCCCTGGACAGTCGAACACTGAAGCTTTCTTT | CASSSPGQSNTEAFF
TRBJ2-3 | TRBV4-2 | few | TRBD2 | TGTGCCAGCAGCCAGCGACTAGCGGACCCGGCGGATACGCAGTATTTT | CASSQRLADPADTQYF
TRBJ2-7 | TRBV7-8 | . | TRBD1 | TGTGCCAGCAGCTTCCGGGACAGGGGAGGTGAGCAGTACTTC | CASSFRDRGGEQYF
TRBJ1-6 | TRBV7-2 | . | . | TGTGCCAGCAGAAGAGAGCCGGCGGGGAATTCACCCCTCCACTTT | CASRREPAGNSPLHF
TRBJ1-1 | TRBV5-1 | . | TRBD1 | TGCGCCAGCAGCCCGAGGACAGGGCCCAACACTGAAGCTTTCTTT | CASSPRTGPNTEAFF
TRBJ2-3 | TRBV15 | . | . | TGTGCCACCAGCAGAGGTGGGGGAGGCAACACAGATACGCAGTATTTT | CATSRGGGGNTDTQYF
TRBJ1-5 | TRBV28 | . | TRBD1 | TGTGCCAGCAGGCAATCCTCGGGACAGGGTAATCAGCCCCAGCATTTT | CASRQSSGQGNQPQHF